Presented here are 32 T cell receptor beta chains from one specimen sequenced in a study of blood T cell repertoires in COVID-19. The assay was immunoSEQ multiplex PCR, and TCRdb's table has in-frame clones only and misses some. The sample comprises 85,000 to 100,000 clones, 86% of which are singletons, and around 13% rests with the top ten. Specimen: peripheral blood. The receptors originated from a woman in her fifties or sixties in a cohort sampled during active or convalescent COVID-19.

The chain employs TRBV14 and TRBJ2-5; the match to TRBD1 covers 9 bases. With V trimmed by 1 base and J by 1 base, 4 bases remained unmatched. CDR3 length: 16 amino acids. Germline-derived CDR1 and CDR2 are SGHDN and FVKESK. In DNA form, the CDR3 reads TGTGCCAGCAGCCAAGTTCCGACAGGGGGCCAAGAGACCCAGTACTTC. Translation gives CASSQVPTGGQETQYF.

This clone was detected a few times. V gene TRBV7-9 combines with J gene TRBJ1-1; perhaps TRBD1 as D (6 bases). Germline values: CDR1 SEHNR, CDR2 FQNEAQ (reference sequence). Trimming stripped 7 bases from V and 3 bases from J, with 12 bases between. The CDR3 extends over 13 amino acids. The CDR3 DNA is TGTGCCAGCAACCGGGACACCCACACTGAAGCTTTCTTT. It codes for CASNRDTHTEAFF.

V is TRBV18 and J is TRBJ2-7; unclear D gene. The ends were cut back, 6 bases at V and 0 bases at J, with 6 bases in the middle. Germline CDR1 and CDR2: KGHSH and LQKENI. This CDR3 has 12 amino acids. The CDR3 DNA reads TGTGCCAGCTCCCCGAGCTCCTACGAGCAGTACTTC. It is translated as CASSPSSYEQYF.

This chain uses TRBV2 with TRBJ1-3; D possibly corresponds to TRBD1 (5 bases). V dropped 3 bases and J dropped 0 bases, with 12 bases sitting between them. Per germline, CDR1 SNHLY and CDR2 FYNNEI. This CDR3 region has 16 residues. CDR3 in DNA: TGTGCCAGCAGTGAGACAGCGGGATTCTCTGGAAACACCATATATTTT. This gives the protein CASSETAGFSGNTIYF.

The genes are TRBV4-1 and TRBJ2-3; 12 bases fit TRBD1. Germline CDR1 reads MGHRA; CDR2 reads YSYEKL. The CDR3 spans 17 residues. The junction had 7 bases not matched to a gene; V was cut back by 3 bases and J by 3 bases. The CDR3 DNA reads as TGCGCCAGCAGCCAGGGAGGGACAGGGGGCAGAACAGATACGCAGTATTTT. Protein product: CASSQGGTGGRTDTQYF.

This chain connects TRBV2 to TRBJ2-7; 8 bases match TRBD2. V was pared by 2 bases and J by 0 bases, with 3 bases of the junction left unmatched. The length of the CDR3 is 15 residues. Germline CDR1 SNHLY, CDR2 FYNNEI. The CDR3 loop reads CASSELAGPSYEQYF. CDR3 sequence (DNA): TGTGCCAGCAGTGAATTAGCGGGGCCCTCCTACGAGCAGTACTTC.

This rearrangement joins TRBV5-1 to TRBJ1-6; no clear D. V shed 0 bases and J shed 7 bases, with 14 bases lying between them. The germline V gene has CDR1 SGHRS and CDR2 YFSETQ. The CDR3 sequence is 16 residues long. CDR3 protein: CASSLAGSMENSPLHF. CDR3 nucleotide sequence: TGCGCCAGCAGCTTGGCGGGGTCAATGGAAAATTCACCCCTCCACTTT.

This clone was seen just once. The chain combines TRBV5-1 with TRBJ1-1, with 9 bases that match TRBD1. CDR3 length equals 14 residues. Germline CDR1 is SGHRS and CDR2 is YFSETQ. The V and J ends lost 3 bases and 7 bases, in that order; junction bases with no gene match: 7. This CDR3 is CASSWTGDSYEAFF. CDR3 nucleotide sequence: TGCGCCAGCAGCTGGACAGGGGATTCCTATGAAGCTTTCTTT.

The rearrangement uses TRBV5-6 and TRBJ1-2; 12 nucleotides match TRBD1. Germline V gene sequence: CDR1 SGHDT, CDR2 YYEEEE. CDR3 length equals 16 residues. J gave up 5 bases and V 4 bases, and 9 bases lay outside the gene matches. The CDR3 nucleotides are TGTGCCAGCAGCCGCGTCCGGGACAGGGGGCGGTATGGCTACACCTTC. Translated, it gives CASSRVRDRGRYGYTF.

The chain is built from TRBV5-4 and TRBJ2-2; D perhaps matches TRBD2 (6 bases). CDR1 is SGHNT and CDR2 is YYREEE in the germline V gene (reference sequence). Trimming removed 0 bases from V and 5 bases from J, with 11 bases in between. The CDR3 runs to 15 residues. The chain's CDR3 is CASSLAGLSTGELFF. DNA for the CDR3: TGTGCCAGCAGCTTGGCGGGACTTTCAACCGGGGAGCTGTTTTTT.

J is TRBJ2-1 and V is TRBV5-1; TRBD2 might be the D (5 bases). The germline V and J ends were trimmed by 4 bases and 0 bases, with 14 bases remaining between them. The CDR3 covers 16 residues. The germline gives CDR1 SGHRS, CDR2 YFSETQ. The CDR3 region is CASSPEAASSYNEQFF. As DNA, the CDR3 is TGCGCCAGCAGCCCGGAAGCGGCGAGCTCCTACAATGAGCAGTTCTTC.

This clone has a single count. The rearrangement joins TRBV9 to TRBJ1-2; D is undetermined. The CDR3 consists of 15 residues. V was shortened by 3 bases and J by 7 bases, with 19 bases between the two germline ends. CDR1 and CDR2 (germline): SGDLS, YYNGEE. CDR3 coding DNA: TGTGCCAGCAGCGCCCCGGAGGGTGGAAGCGGTGGCTACACCTTC. Translation: CASSAPEGGSGGYTF.

The gene calls are TRBV4-2 and TRBJ1-2, with D possibly matching TRBD1 (5 bases). Trimming stripped 0 bases from V and 0 bases from J, with 11 bases between. Germline loops: CDR1 LGHNA, CDR2 YNFKEQ. The CDR3 length is 16 residues. The CDR3 reads CASSQEQGGANYGYTF. CDR3 in DNA: TGTGCCAGCAGCCAAGAGCAGGGCGGTGCTAACTATGGCTACACCTTC.

This clone has just one count. This chain joins TRBV7-9 and TRBJ1-1; maybe TRBD1 (6 bases). V lost 5 bases and J 1 base, leaving 11 bases between the germline ends. The CDR3 extends over 14 amino acids. Germline lookup yields CDR1 SEHNR and CDR2 FQNEAQ (reference sequence). CDR3 amino acids: CASSPVGANTEAFF. The CDR3 nucleotides are TGTGCCAGCAGCCCGGTGGGGGCGAACACTGAAGCTTTCTTT.

This chain connects TRBV2 to TRBJ2-5, with 8 bases lining up with TRBD2. This CDR3 contains 14 residues. The V segment lost 7 bases and the J segment 1 base; nucleotides outside the gene matches: 5. In germline, CDR1 is SNHLY, CDR2 FYNNEI. This CDR3 reads CASTPGLGQETQYF. DNA of the CDR3: TGTGCCAGCACTCCGGGACTAGGCCAAGAGACCCAGTACTTC.

The gene calls are TRBV3-1 (or the pseudogene TRBV3-2) and TRBJ1-1; D gene ambiguous. Trimming cost V 7 bases and J 4 bases, with 13 bases left between them. The CDR3 runs 13 residues. Per germline, CDR1 LGHDT and CDR2 YNNKEL (reference sequence). This CDR3 is CASTPGTGTEAFF. DNA of the CDR3: TGTGCCAGCACCCCCGGCACGGGCACTGAAGCTTTCTTT.

J is TRBJ2-1 and V is TRBV3-1 (or the pseudogene TRBV3-2); 8 bases line up with TRBD2. The V and J ends lost 5 bases and 13 bases, in that order; junction bases with no gene match: 4. The CDR3 has 11 residues. Germline CDR1 and CDR2: LGHDT and YNNKEL (reference sequence). The CDR3, as DNA: TGTGCCAGCAGCTACGGGACTAGACAGTTCTTC. Its translation: CASSYGTRQFF.

The rearrangement joins TRBV7-9 to TRBJ1-4; 9 positions match TRBD1. Germline V lookup: CDR1 SEHNR, CDR2 FQNEAQ (reference sequence). The CDR3 consists of 16 residues. After removal of 3 bases from V and 8 bases from J, the junction contained 10 bases not matched to a gene. The CDR3 here is CASSFLSGTGNEKLFF. The CDR3, as DNA: TGTGCCAGCAGCTTCCTTTCGGGGACAGGGAACGAAAAACTGTTTTTT.

This chain links TRBV4-2 with TRBJ2-3, with 8 positions matching TRBD1. Germline loops: CDR1 LGHNA, CDR2 YNFKEQ. V lost 0 bases and J lost 2; bases outside the gene matches: 7. This CDR3 spans 17 amino acids. As DNA, the CDR3 is TGTGCCAGCAGCCAAGAAAGGAGCAGGGGGCACACAGATACGCAGTATTTT. Translated: CASSQERSRGHTDTQYF.

This chain uses TRBV6-5 with TRBJ1-1; 8 bases line up with TRBD1. The CDR3 totals 13 residues. The V segment lost 8 bases and the J segment 4 bases; nucleotides outside the gene matches: 6. CDR1 and CDR2 (germline): MNHEY, SVGAGI. CDR3: CASPGQGGTEAFF. In DNA form, the CDR3 reads TGTGCCAGCCCCGGACAGGGTGGCACTGAAGCTTTCTTT.

V usage is TRBV7-8 and J usage is TRBJ1-3, with D maybe TRBD1 (6 bases). The CDR3 spans 16 residues. V was pared by 5 bases and J by 2 bases, with 16 bases between. Per germline, CDR1 SGHVS and CDR2 FQNEAQ. The CDR3 coding sequence is TGTGCCAGCAGCCCGGTTACAGGGAACACTGGAAACACCATATATTTT. It specifies CASSPVTGNTGNTIYF.

This rearrangement joins TRBV19 to TRBJ2-2, with 10 bases fitting TRBD2. This CDR3 contains 15 residues. J lost 6 bases, V lost 1 base, and 2 bases had no gene match. Germline loops: CDR1 LNHDA, CDR2 SQIVND (reference sequence). CDR3 nucleotides: TGTGCCAGTAGTATAGGCGGGACTAGCGCCGGGGAGCTGTTTTTT. Translating gives CASSIGGTSAGELFF.

This chain joins TRBV5-1 and TRBJ2-7; 7 nucleotides line up with TRBD1. Germline V gene lookup returns CDR1 SGHRS and CDR2 YFSETQ. This CDR3 has 14 residues. Unmatched junction bases numbered 8, after V lost 4 bases and J lost 4 bases. CDR3 protein: CASSPLGQVYEQYF. In DNA form, the CDR3 reads TGCGCCAGCAGCCCCCTTGGACAGGTATACGAGCAGTACTTC. Full variable domain (remainder filled in from reference TRBV5-1 and TRBJ2-7): KAGVTQTPRYLIKTRGQQVTLSCSPISGHRSVSWYQQTPGQGLQFLFEYFSETQRNKGNFPGRFSGRQFSNSRSEMNVSTLELGDSALYLCASSPLGQVYEQYFGPGTRLTVT.

The rearrangement links TRBV10-3 to TRBJ1-1; the match to TRBD1 covers 9 bases. The CDR3 totals 15 residues. With 7 bases clipped from V and 5 bases from J, the junction kept 11 bases outside the gene matches. In germline, CDR1 is ENHRY, CDR2 SYGVKD. The CDR3 loop is CAITSGQGGETEAFF. Here the CDR3 DNA reads TGTGCCATCACATCGGGACAGGGAGGAGAGACTGAAGCTTTCTTT.

The V call is TRBV5-6, the J call TRBJ1-1; 10 bases agree with TRBD1. The trim removed 4 bases at V and 3 bases at J, leaving 6 bases unmatched. CDR3 size: 15 residues. CDR1 SGHDT and CDR2 YYEEEE come from the germline V gene. The DNA of the CDR3 is TGTGCCAGCAGCCCCGACAGGGGGCGGTACACTGAAGCTTTCTTT. Protein product: CASSPDRGRYTEAFF.

The chain combines TRBV18 with TRBJ1-1; no clear D. Germline assignment: CDR1 KGHSH and CDR2 LQKENI. The V end lost 3 bases, the J end lost 2 bases, and 13 bases lay between the germline ends. This CDR3 contains 15 residues. In nucleotides, the CDR3 is TGTGCCAGCTCACCTGCTGCGGTGATCAACACTGAAGCTTTCTTT. Translated: CASSPAAVINTEAFF.

V is TRBV7-9 and J is TRBJ2-7; no clear D. V lost 5 bases to trimming and J lost 9 bases, with 17 bases between them. The CDR3 length is 13 residues. Germline lookup yields CDR1 SEHNR and CDR2 FQNEAQ (reference sequence). The CDR3 protein is CASSQEVATWQYF. DNA for the CDR3: TGTGCCAGCAGCCAAGAGGTGGCAACCTGGCAGTACTTC.

The chain uses TRBV3-1 (or the pseudogene TRBV3-2) and TRBJ1-4, with 7 bases that match TRBD1. The CDR3 is made up of 16 amino acids. The V gene's germline CDR1 is LGHDT and CDR2 YNNKEL (reference sequence). After removal of 0 bases from V and 7 bases from J, the junction contained 8 bases not matched to a gene. DNA for the CDR3: TGTGCCAGCAGCCAAGACCCCGGCGCAGGGGGTGAAAAACTGTTTTTT. It codes for CASSQDPGAGGEKLFF.

This chain connects TRBV11-1 to TRBJ2-1; 8 bases align to TRBD2. Trimming at V came to 2 bases and at J to 1 base, leaving 1 base not matched to a gene. The CDR3 runs to 15 residues. CDR1 and CDR2 from the germline V gene are SGHAT and FQDESV (reference sequence). The chain's CDR3 is CASSLSSGSYNEQFF. In DNA form, the CDR3 reads TGTGCCAGCAGCTTATCTAGCGGGTCCTACAATGAGCAGTTCTTC.

This chain joins TRBV3-1 (or the pseudogene TRBV3-2) and TRBJ2-5; no firm D call. Germline loops: CDR1 LGHDT, CDR2 YNNKEL (reference sequence). Trimming took off 10 bases at V and 7 bases at J, with 10 bases between the two ends. CDR3 length equals 10 residues. The CDR3 loop reads CATSAGTQYF. For the CDR3, the DNA is TGTGCCACCTCGGCAGGGACCCAGTACTTC.

CDR3 residues: CASSSPRQARTEAFF. CDR3 DNA: TGTGCCAGCAGTTCCCCTAGACAGGCCAGGACTGAAGCTTTCTTT. The chain uses TRBV28 and TRBJ1-1; possible D gene TRBD1, 6 bases. The CDR3 is made up of 15 amino acids. Trimming cost V 4 bases and J 5 bases, with 17 bases left between them. Germline CDR1 MDHEN, CDR2 SYDVKM.

The V call is TRBV9, the J call TRBJ1-6, with D uncertain. V gave up 0 bases and J gave up 11 bases, with 15 bases separating them. This CDR3 has 15 amino acids. The germline V gene has CDR1 SGDLS and CDR2 YYNGEE. DNA of the CDR3: TGTGCCAGCAGCGTAGGTCCCTCCGAGGGAGCACCCCTCCACTTT. Residues: CASSVGPSEGAPLHF.